Below, 6 T cell receptor beta chains from the same sample are listed, as sequenced in a study of T-cell reconstitution after alpha-beta-depleted transplantation in children. TCRbeta library construction was performed incorporating unique molecular identifiers. TCRdb analysed the PCR reads with MiXCR anew, one entry per CDR3 protein. This sample has approximately 520,000 distinct CDR3 sequences; 30% to 35% occur once, and the top ten carry less than 2.5%. Sequencing was performed on PBMCs from the stem cell graft donor, taken from the stem cell graft. The receptors stem from a human donor who donated a stem cell graft to a child with aplastic anemia.

The chain recombines TRBV29-1 with TRBJ2-5; 7 bases line up with TRBD1. This CDR3 has 12 amino acids. CDR1 and CDR2 from the germline V gene are SQVTM and ANQGSEA. The trim removed 4 bases at V and 4 bases at J, leaving 3 bases unmatched. The CDR3 here is CSVGDSSETQYF. Here the CDR3 DNA reads TGCAGCGTTGGGGACAGCTCAGAGACCCAGTACTTC.

This clonotype was seen a handful of times. The rearrangement joins TRBV11-2 to TRBJ1-2; 8 bases are shared with TRBD1. Trimming cost V 8 bases and J 7 bases; bases outside gene matches: 3. In germline, CDR1 is SGHAT, CDR2 FQNNGV. This CDR3 has 11 amino acids. The CDR3: CASGQGFGYTF. Here the CDR3 DNA reads TGTGCCAGCGGACAGGGTTTTGGCTACACCTTC.

Only one count was recorded for this clonotype. V and J are TRBV18 and TRBJ1-1; 8 nucleotides match TRBD1. J was trimmed by 1 base and V by 1 base; bases with no gene match: 8. CDR1 and CDR2 from the germline V gene are KGHSH and LQKENI. The CDR3 runs to 17 residues. CDR3 loop: CASSPRGTGTGNTEAFF. CDR3 nucleotides: TGTGCCAGCTCACCACGGGGAACGGGGACAGGGAACACTGAAGCTTTCTTT.

This sequence joins TRBV2 and TRBJ2-7, with 8 bases lining up with TRBD2. The CDR3 loop spans 15 amino acids. The germline gives CDR1 SNHLY, CDR2 FYNNEI. V lost 5 bases to trimming and J lost 3 bases; unmatched junction nucleotides: 9. CDR3 region: CASSTGAGDYYEQYV. DNA of the CDR3: TGTGCCAGCAGTACAGGAGCGGGGGACTACTACGAGCAGTACGTC.

The chain joins TRBV30 to TRBJ1-5; possible D gene TRBD1, 5 bases. Between the trimmed V and J ends, which lost 4 bases and 4 bases, there was a span of 17 bases. CDR3 length: 15 residues. CDR1 is GTSNPN, CDR2 SVGIG, per germline (reference sequence). This CDR3 is CAWTTEFKPNQPQHF. The CDR3, as DNA: TGTGCCTGGACGACAGAATTCAAACCAAATCAGCCCCAGCATTTT.

This clonotype was recorded a few times. The chain combines TRBV11-3 with TRBJ2-1; D may be TRBD1 (6 bases). Germline V gene sequence: CDR1 SGHNT, CDR2 YENEEA. CDR3 length equals 17 residues. The V gene lost 2 bases and the J gene lost 2 bases, with 16 bases spanning the gap. As DNA, the CDR3 is TGTGCCAGCAGCTTACCAGGGGCAGAACTCACCTACAATGAGCAGTTCTTC. This codes for CASSLPGAELTYNEQFF.